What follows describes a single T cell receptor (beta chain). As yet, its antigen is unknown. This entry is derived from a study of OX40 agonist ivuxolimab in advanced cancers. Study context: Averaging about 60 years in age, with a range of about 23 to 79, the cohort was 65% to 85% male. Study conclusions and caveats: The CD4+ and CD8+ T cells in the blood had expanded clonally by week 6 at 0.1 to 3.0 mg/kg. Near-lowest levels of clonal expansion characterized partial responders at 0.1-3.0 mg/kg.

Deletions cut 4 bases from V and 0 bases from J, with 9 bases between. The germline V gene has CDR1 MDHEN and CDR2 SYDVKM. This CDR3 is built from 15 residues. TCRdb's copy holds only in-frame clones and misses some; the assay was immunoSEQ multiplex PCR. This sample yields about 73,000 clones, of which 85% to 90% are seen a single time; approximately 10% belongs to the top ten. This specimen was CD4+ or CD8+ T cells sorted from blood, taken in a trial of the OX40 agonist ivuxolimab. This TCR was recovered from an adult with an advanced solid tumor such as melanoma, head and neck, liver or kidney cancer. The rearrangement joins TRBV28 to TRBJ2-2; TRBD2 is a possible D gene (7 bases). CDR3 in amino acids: CASSWRGPNTGELFF. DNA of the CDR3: TGTGCCAGCAGTTGGCGGGGGCCGAACACCGGGGAGCTGTTTTTT.